The clone carrying this TCR beta chain was detected only a few times. What it recognizes is unknown. These data are taken from a study of T cell repertoires in aging, cancer and after chemotherapy. Study at large: Donor ages fell into six groups from 30 or younger up to 70 or older.

Peripheral blood genomic DNA, not sorted cells or RNA, was the template. A mixed TRB-A/B primer pool amplified rearranged TRB by multiplex touch-down PCR. TCRdb re-called the multiplex PCR reads with MiXCR, one entry per CDR3 protein. The table lists approximately 2,500 distinct CDR3 sequences, around 21% of them singletons, with about 12% in the top ten. Trimming removed 6 bases from V and 5 bases from J, with 22 bases in between. In germline, CDR1 is DFQATT, CDR2 SNEGSKA (reference sequence). CDR3 length: 15 amino acids. Study observations and caveats: Immunological memory after chemotherapy cannot be judged from the repertoire data. Healthy donors lost TCR diversity with age mainly through richness, cancer patients through richness and evenness. Compared with age-matched healthy donors, untreated hematological or solid cancer patients showed higher blood TCR clonality.

This clonotype was sampled from a human donor in good health. The chain joins TRBV20-1 to TRBJ2-5; unclear D gene. The sequenced sample was blood. CDR3 DNA: TGCAGTGCCCTAACTCCGGATAGCCAGTTGGAGACCCAGTACTTC. Protein sequence: CSALTPDSQLETQYF.